The entry that follows covers one T cell receptor (beta chain) sequence. Per the authors' pipeline: Reference gene primer amplification gave nucleated cell count estimates. Only in-frame clones appear in the TCRdb table, and some are missing; sequencing was by immunoSEQ multiplex PCR. The V and J calls and clone size come from that table; D and trimming were worked out from the DNA. Of tens of thousands of clones detected, 75% to 90% appear once; the ten largest clones hold more than 15%. This specimen comes from a study of blood T cell repertoires in COVID-19. Whole-study context: Sample material is recorded as cDNA or gDNA derived from T cells, B-cell-depleted T cells, or PBMCs.

The CDR3 covers 13 residues. The germline V gene has CDR1 GTSNPN and CDR2 SVGIG (reference sequence). With 5 bases clipped from V and 4 bases from J, the junction kept 1 base outside the gene matches. The chain is built from TRBV30 and TRBJ1-5, with 11 bases that match TRBD1. Sample: peripheral blood. This TCR was recovered from a woman aged 55-70 years with COVID-19, enrolled during active disease. CDR3 protein: CAWGQGANQPQHF. DNA of the CDR3: TGTGCCTGGGGACAGGGGGCAAATCAGCCCCAGCATTTT.